This T cell receptor beta chain was sequenced during a study of T cell changes during pregnancy in multiple sclerosis. This CDR3 is 14 amino acids long. Sequenced by immunoSEQ multiplex PCR; TCRdb stores in-frame clones only, minus some. The sample includes about 87,000 clones, 85% to 95% seen only once; the top ten take around 1.4%. This clone appeared once. The clonotype comes from a female donor in good health, enrolled as a control in a pregnancy study. The rearrangement uses TRBV21-1 and TRBJ2-7; no DNA check was done on the table's D call, TRBD2. TRBV21-1 is designated a pseudogene. Sequencing used peripheral blood, obtained in the third trimester of pregnancy. The CDR3 DNA reads as TGTGCCAGCAGCAATTCGGTCGCCTCTGGTGAGCAGTACTTC. It translates to CASSNSVASGEQYF.